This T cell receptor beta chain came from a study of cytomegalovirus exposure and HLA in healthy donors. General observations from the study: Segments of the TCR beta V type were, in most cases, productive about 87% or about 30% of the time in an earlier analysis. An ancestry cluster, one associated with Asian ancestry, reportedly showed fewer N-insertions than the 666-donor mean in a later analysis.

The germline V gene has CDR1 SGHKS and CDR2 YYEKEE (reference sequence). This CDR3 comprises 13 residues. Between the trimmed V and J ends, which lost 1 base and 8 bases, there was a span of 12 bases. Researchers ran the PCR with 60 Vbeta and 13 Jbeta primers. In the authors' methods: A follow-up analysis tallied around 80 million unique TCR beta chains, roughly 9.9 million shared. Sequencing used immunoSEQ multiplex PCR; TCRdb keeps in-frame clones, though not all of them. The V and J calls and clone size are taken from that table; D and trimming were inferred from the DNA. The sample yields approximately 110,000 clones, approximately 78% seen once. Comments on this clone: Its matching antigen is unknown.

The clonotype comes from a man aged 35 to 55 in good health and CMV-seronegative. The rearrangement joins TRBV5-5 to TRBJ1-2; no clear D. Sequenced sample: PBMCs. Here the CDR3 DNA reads TGTGCCAGCAGCTTGCAGGTTTTAGAGGGCTACACCTTC. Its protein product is CASSLQVLEGYTF.